The 14 T cell receptor beta chains given below trace back to one sample, sequenced in a study of cytomegalovirus exposure and HLA in healthy donors. The PCR ran on 60 Vbeta and 13 Jbeta primers. TCRdb's table, derived via immunoSEQ multiplex PCR, lists solely in-frame clones and lacks some. The sample carries about 160,000 clones, around 80% recorded once. The sample was PBMCs. Receptors originate from a boy under 10 years old in good health and CMV-seronegative.

The CDR3 sequence: CASSLNKPDTQYF. The DNA for the CDR3 is TGCGCCAGCAGCTTGAACAAACCAGATACGCAGTATTTT. J is TRBJ2-3 and V is TRBV5-1; D remains unclear. The CDR3 has 13 residues. Trimming left V 1 base short and J 4 bases short, with 7 bases between. CDR1 is SGHRS and CDR2 is YFSETQ in the germline V gene.

This clone was counted a few times. The chain recombines TRBV12-5 with TRBJ2-2; 8 positions match TRBD1. V dropped 6 bases and J dropped 5; count of bases not matched to a gene: 8. Germline V CDR1 and CDR2: LGHNT, FRNRAP. This CDR3 has 15 amino acids. The chain's CDR3 is CASGKWTGTTGELFF. CDR3 coding DNA: TGTGCTAGTGGCAAATGGACAGGGACGACCGGGGAGCTGTTTTTT.

This clone was seen a single time. This chain joins TRBV27 and TRBJ1-6; 10 bases align to TRBD1. The germline V gene encodes CDR1 MNHEY and CDR2 SMNVEV (reference sequence). The CDR3 loop spans 16 amino acids. The V and J ends lost 0 bases and 10 bases, in that order; junction bases with no gene match: 6. The CDR3 DNA reads TGTGCCAGCAGTTTATCGACAGGGGGCTTGAAATCACCCCTCCACTTT. This sequence encodes CASSLSTGGLKSPLHF.

The chain recombines TRBV6-5 with TRBJ2-1, with a possible D match to TRBD2 (6 bases). The ends were cut back, 0 bases at V and 6 bases at J, with 9 bases in the middle. The CDR3 runs 14 residues. The V gene's germline CDR1 is MNHEY and CDR2 SVGAGI. In DNA, the CDR3 is TGTGCCAGCAGTTACTCCGGAGGGTTCAATGAGCAGTTCTTC. Translation: CASSYSGGFNEQFF.

The chain links TRBV5-4 to TRBJ2-7; 8 bases are shared with TRBD2. The CDR3 covers 20 residues. Trimming cost V 1 base and J 9 bases; bases outside gene matches: 27. The germline CDR1 and CDR2 sequences are SGHNT and YYREEE (reference sequence). The CDR3 nucleotides read TGTGCCAGCAGCTTGAGAAGTCGGGACTGGGCTAGCGGGCGCCCTAACGGGCAGTACTTC. It yields the protein CASSLRSRDWASGRPNGQYF.

V and J are TRBV6-5 and TRBJ2-5; a weak D match, TRBD2 (5 bases). This CDR3 is 14 amino acids long. V lost 3 bases to trimming and J lost 1 base, with 9 bases between them. CDR1 is MNHEY, CDR2 SVGAGI, per germline. CDR3 sequence reads: CASSYRRVQETQYF. CDR3 coding DNA: TGTGCCAGCAGTTATAGGCGGGTCCAAGAGACCCAGTACTTC.

The CDR3 reads CASSSEQGKQPQHF. CDR3 DNA: TGTGCCAGCAGCTCTGAACAGGGAAAGCAGCCCCAGCATTTT. The chain has TRBV7-9 and TRBJ1-5, with a tentative D call TRBD1 (6 bases). CDR1 SEHNR and CDR2 FQNEAQ come from the germline V gene (reference sequence). V was trimmed by 4 bases and J by 7 bases, leaving 14 bases between them. There are 14 residues in the CDR3.

The J gene is TRBJ2-7, the V gene TRBV23-1, with TRBD2 matching 8 bases. TRBV23-1 is given ORF status, its function remaining uncertain. The V segment lost 7 bases and the J segment 3 bases; nucleotides outside the gene matches: 2. The CDR3 consists of 12 residues. For the CDR3, the DNA is TGCGCCAGCACCCGGGAGGGCTACGAGCAGTACGTC. Encoded protein: CASTREGYEQYV.

The rearrangement links TRBV4-1 to TRBJ2-7; 8 bases agree with TRBD1. The junction had 8 bases not matched to a gene; V was cut back by 3 bases and J by 4 bases. The CDR3 covers 15 residues. Germline assignment: CDR1 MGHRA and CDR2 YSYEKL. The CDR3 protein is CASSQGPRGPYEQYF. DNA of the CDR3: TGCGCCAGCAGCCAGGGGCCCAGGGGGCCGTACGAGCAGTACTTC.

This clone was detected only once. The chain joins TRBV5-1 to TRBJ2-7, with TRBD2 identical over 10 bases. Germline lookup yields CDR1 SGHRS and CDR2 YFSETQ. CDR3 length equals 15 residues. Trimming removed 4 bases from V and 2 bases from J; junction bases left unmatched: 6. CDR3 sequence (DNA): TGCGCCAGCAGCCCGGATAGCGGGAGGACCTACGAGCAGTACTTC. It specifies CASSPDSGRTYEQYF. Full variable domain (outside the CDR3, taken from reference TRBV5-1 and TRBJ2-7): KAGVTQTPRYLIKTRGQQVTLSCSPISGHRSVSWYQQTPGQGLQFLFEYFSETQRNKGNFPGRFSGRQFSNSRSEMNVSTLELGDSALYLCASSPDSGRTYEQYFGPGTRLTVT.

V gene TRBV5-1 combines with J gene TRBJ2-1; TRBD1 aligns across 9 bases. The J segment lost 3 bases and the V segment lost 4 bases, leaving 5 bases of the junction unmatched. CDR1 and CDR2 from the germline V gene are SGHRS and YFSETQ. The CDR3 runs 15 residues. This CDR3 is CASSRPGQGYNEQFF. The CDR3 DNA follows: TGCGCCAGCAGCCGTCCGGGACAGGGCTACAATGAGCAGTTCTTC.

V and J are TRBV7-6 and TRBJ2-1; 9 nucleotides agree with TRBD2. Germline loops: CDR1 SGHVS, CDR2 FNYEAQ. This CDR3 is 16 amino acids long. V trimming: 5 bases; J trimming: 5 bases; junction bases outside the gene matches: 10. For the CDR3, the DNA is TGTGCCAGCAGCCCGCCAGTTAGCGGGAGTGACAATGAGCAGTTCTTC. It encodes CASSPPVSGSDNEQFF.

The rearrangement links TRBV2 to TRBJ1-1; a possible D gene is TRBD1 (5 bases). CDR1 is SNHLY and CDR2 is FYNNEI in the germline V gene. This CDR3 contains 14 residues. Trimming stripped 4 bases from V and 3 bases from J, with 12 bases between. CDR3 in DNA: TGTGCCAGCAGTGTTCGGGGGAGGGACACTGAAGCTTTCTTT. This sequence encodes CASSVRGRDTEAFF.

J is TRBJ1-2 and V is TRBV4-1; D uncertain. Germline values: CDR1 MGHRA, CDR2 YSYEKL. V lost 0 bases, J lost 5 bases, and 16 bases lay in between. The CDR3 runs 16 residues. The CDR3 DNA reads TGCGCCAGCAGCCAAGAAAGTTCTCTGCCCAGTTATGGCTACACCTTC. Its protein product is CASSQESSLPSYGYTF.